The next 23 T cell receptor beta chains were all read from a single sample in a study of blood T cell repertoires in COVID-19. Generated by immunoSEQ multiplex PCR, the TCRdb table keeps only in-frame clones and is missing some. The table shows approximately 130,000 clones, with roughly 81% occurring only once. The sample taken for sequencing was peripheral blood. These receptors were obtained from a human donor in a cohort sampled during active COVID-19.

The chain uses TRBV2 and TRBJ1-1, with 7 nucleotides matching TRBD1. Germline CDR1 is SNHLY and CDR2 is FYNNEI. The CDR3 covers 15 residues. V gave up 6 bases and J gave up 0 bases; unmatched junction bases: 7. CDR3 sequence: CASRQGNPMNTEAFF. The CDR3 DNA sequence: TGTGCCAGCAGACAGGGGAACCCTATGAACACTGAAGCTTTCTTT.

The chain is built from TRBV3-1 (or the pseudogene TRBV3-2) and TRBJ2-3; TRBD2 is a possible D gene (5 bases). CDR1 LGHDT and CDR2 YNNKEL come from the germline V gene (reference sequence). The CDR3 runs to 16 residues. V was pared by 0 bases and J by 6 bases, with 16 bases between. The CDR3 region is CASSQDLSGSGDTQYF. The CDR3 nucleotides are TGTGCCAGCAGCCAAGACCTCAGCGGCAGCGGCGATACGCAGTATTTT.

This clone was picked up one time. This rearrangement joins TRBV7-6 to TRBJ2-2; perhaps TRBD2 as D (5 bases). The CDR3 extends over 17 amino acids. Per germline, CDR1 SGHVS and CDR2 FNYEAQ. Trimming shortened V by 2 bases and J by 5 bases, and 18 bases separated the two germline ends. The CDR3 spells CASSLPLLEGDTGELFF. The CDR3 bases are TGTGCCAGCAGCTTACCCCTGTTAGAGGGCGATACCGGGGAGCTGTTTTTT.

The V gene is TRBV7-9, the J gene TRBJ2-7, with D unresolved. This CDR3 has 15 amino acids. The V gene lost 2 bases and the J gene lost 0 bases, with 11 bases spanning the gap. Germline CDR1 reads SEHNR; CDR2 reads FQNEAQ (reference sequence). CDR3 sequence reads: CASSLPLFDSYEQYF. The DNA for the CDR3 is TGTGCCAGCAGCTTACCACTATTTGACTCCTACGAGCAGTACTTC.

The V and J genes are TRBV20-1 and TRBJ1-2, with TRBD1 as a possible D gene (6 bases). Deletions cut 7 bases from V and 2 bases from J, with 14 bases between. Germline V gives CDR1 DFQATT, CDR2 SNEGSKA (reference sequence). This CDR3 is 13 amino acids long. Written as DNA, the CDR3 is TGCAGTGTTAGTAGGACAGCCAACTATGGCTACACCTTC. This encodes CSVSRTANYGYTF.

The chain combines TRBV11-2 with TRBJ1-1; perhaps TRBD1 as D (6 bases). Trimming left V 4 bases short and J 1 base short, with 13 bases between. Germline values: CDR1 SGHAT, CDR2 FQNNGV. This CDR3 is 15 amino acids long. CDR3 DNA sequence: TGTGCCAGCAGCTCAGAGGGGGGGGCGAACACTGAAGCTTTCTTT. Encoded protein: CASSSEGGANTEAFF.

This clone came up once. The chain carries TRBV3-1 (or the pseudogene TRBV3-2) and TRBJ2-5; TRBD2 is a possible D gene (7 bases). Trimming took 3 bases from V and 4 from J, leaving 15 bases between them. CDR3 length: 15 residues. Germline V lookup: CDR1 LGHDT, CDR2 YNNKEL (reference sequence). CDR3 bases: TGTGCCAGCAGCCATGATGGGGGGGCTTCAGAGACCCAGTACTTC. Amino acids: CASSHDGGASETQYF.

J is TRBJ1-1 and V is TRBV30; D might be TRBD1 (5 bases). The CDR3 consists of 13 residues. The V gene's germline CDR1 is GTSNPN and CDR2 SVGIG (reference sequence). Trimming took off 0 bases at V and 4 bases at J, with 9 bases between the two ends. DNA of the CDR3: TGTGCCTGGAGTGTGTTGGGGCCCACTGAAGCTTTCTTT. Its protein product is CAWSVLGPTEAFF.

The rearrangement joins TRBV27 to TRBJ2-3; D gene unclear. Between the trimmed V and J ends, which lost 3 bases and 5 bases, there was a span of 3 bases. This CDR3 is built from 11 residues. Germline V lookup: CDR1 MNHEY, CDR2 SMNVEV (reference sequence). The CDR3 region is CASSFGDTQYF. The CDR3 DNA sequence: TGTGCCAGCAGTTTCGGAGATACGCAGTATTTT.

V gene TRBV5-6 combines with J gene TRBJ2-3, with D possibly TRBD2 on 6 matching bases. Between the trimmed V and J ends, which lost 4 bases and 1 base, there was a span of 13 bases. The germline CDR1 and CDR2 sequences are SGHDT and YYEEEE. The CDR3 is 15 amino acids. The CDR3 DNA is TGTGCCAGCAGCGGCTCGGGGGTGGGCACAGATACGCAGTATTTT. Translation gives CASSGSGVGTDTQYF. The entire variable domain, with the rest obtained from reference TRBV5-6 and TRBJ2-3, is as follows: DAGVTQSPTHLIKTRGQQVTLRCSPKSGHDTVSWYQQALGQGPQFIFQYYEEEERQRGNFPDRFSGHQFPNYSSELNVNALLLGDSALYLCASSGSGVGTDTQYFGPGTRLTVL.

This chain joins TRBV6-4 and TRBJ2-2; TRBD2 matches 9 bases. Germline V gene lookup returns CDR1 MRHNA and CDR2 SNTAGT. The junction had 4 bases not matched to a gene; V was cut back by 1 base and J by 4 bases. The CDR3 is 16 amino acids. CDR3 DNA: TGTGCCAGCAGTGACTTGTTTAGCGGGAGCACCGGGGAGCTGTTTTTT. It translates to CASSDLFSGSTGELFF.

The chain employs TRBV6-1 and TRBJ2-5; 8 nucleotides line up with TRBD2. Losses at the gene ends were 1 base for V and 3 bases for J; bases not matched to a gene: 4. The V gene's germline CDR1 is MNHNS and CDR2 SASEGT. This CDR3 comprises 15 residues. The CDR3 here is CASSEVAGGEETQYF. Written as DNA, the CDR3 is TGTGCCAGCAGTGAAGTGGCGGGGGGAGAAGAGACCCAGTACTTC.

The gene calls are TRBV30 and TRBJ1-1, with TRBD1 as a possible D gene (5 bases). This CDR3 is built from 15 residues. Trimming cost V 1 base and J 6 bases, with 18 bases left between them. CDR1 and CDR2 from the germline V gene are GTSNPN and SVGIG (reference sequence). This chain's CDR3 is CAWSASGHPLSEAFF. In DNA form, the CDR3 reads TGTGCCTGGAGTGCTTCCGGACACCCATTGTCTGAAGCTTTCTTT.

V is TRBV25-1 and J is TRBJ2-6; 9 bases line up with TRBD1. With V trimmed by 2 bases and J by 4 bases, 9 bases remained unmatched. Germline-derived CDR1 and CDR2 are MGHDK and SYGVNS. The CDR3 extends over 18 amino acids. In DNA, the CDR3 is TGTGCCAGCAGTGAAGCGGGGACAGGGTTGTCGGGGGCCAACGTCCTGACTTTC. Its translation: CASSEAGTGLSGANVLTF.

With regard to this clone: Other nucleotide sequences from this sample produce the same CDR3. This chain uses TRBV20-1 with TRBJ1-5; D gene unclear. CDR3 size: 12 residues. Per the germline V gene, CDR1 is DFQATT and CDR2 is SNEGSKA (reference sequence). V lost 3 bases and J 6 bases, leaving 9 bases between the germline ends. The CDR3 coding sequence is TGCAGTGCTAGTTTATCGGGTCAGCCCCAGCATTTT. Translating it yields CSASLSGQPQHF.

The chain uses TRBV10-3 and TRBJ1-1; possible D gene TRBD1, 5 bases. CDR3 size: 15 residues. Germline CDR1 ENHRY, CDR2 SYGVKD. The V and J ends lost 0 bases and 0 bases respectively, with 8 bases between them. CDR3 region: CAISESDSMNTEAFF. The CDR3 DNA follows: TGTGCCATCAGTGAGTCCGACAGCATGAACACTGAAGCTTTCTTT.

This rearrangement joins TRBV5-1 to TRBJ1-3, with 10 bases fitting TRBD1. This CDR3 has 15 residues. Germline CDR1 and CDR2: SGHRS and YFSETQ. V was pared by 3 bases and J by 4 bases, with 4 bases of the junction left unmatched. The CDR3 region has the DNA TGCGCCAGCAGCTCTGGACAGGGGGTAGGAAACACCATATATTTT. This encodes CASSSGQGVGNTIYF.

This clone occurred a few times. CDR3 coding DNA: TGTGCCAGTCTCCGGTCCGGGACAGGGGGCACCGGGGAGCTGTTTTTT. Protein: CASLRSGTGGTGELFF. The V and J genes are TRBV19 and TRBJ2-2; 11 bases fit TRBD1. V gave up 8 bases and J gave up 4 bases; unmatched junction bases: 9. CDR1 is LNHDA and CDR2 is SQIVND in the germline V gene (reference sequence). The CDR3 has 16 amino acids.

The V gene is TRBV14, the J gene TRBJ1-6; possibly TRBD1 for D (6 bases). CDR3 length: 15 residues. Germline V gives CDR1 SGHDN, CDR2 FVKESK. The V end was cut by 5 bases, the J end by 9 bases, with 17 bases between. The CDR3 protein is CASSSRGSYGSPLHF. The CDR3 DNA follows: TGTGCCAGCAGCTCTAGGGGGAGTTACGGTTCACCCCTCCACTTT.

In DNA form, the CDR3 reads TGTGCCAGCAGTTACTCGTTGGGCGAATCAGCTTTCTTT. Its protein is CASSYSLGESAFF. The rearrangement uses TRBV6-5 and TRBJ1-1; D not certain. Looked up from germline, CDR1 is MNHEY and CDR2 is SVGAGI. Deletions cut 0 bases from V and 10 bases from J, with 12 bases between. The CDR3 sequence is 13 residues long.

This clone came up once. The chain has TRBV6-5 and TRBJ2-3; TRBD2 matches 9 bases. Looked up from germline, CDR1 is MNHEY and CDR2 is SVGAGI. Trimming took 6 bases from V and 3 from J; bases not matched to a gene: 1. There are 13 residues in the CDR3. CDR3 loop: CASSLAGTDTQYF. In DNA, the CDR3 is TGTGCCAGCAGCCTAGCGGGAACAGATACGCAGTATTTT.

This rearrangement joins TRBV11-1 to TRBJ2-3, with D possibly TRBD2 on 7 matching bases. The CDR3 has 15 residues. The V end lost 4 bases, the J end lost 1 base, and 12 bases lay between the germline ends. Germline V CDR1 and CDR2: SGHAT, FQDESV (reference sequence). CDR3 protein: CASSSGGLGTDTQYF. In DNA form, the CDR3 reads TGTGCCAGCAGCTCCGGGGGGCTGGGCACAGATACGCAGTATTTT.

This rearrangement joins TRBV3-1 (or the pseudogene TRBV3-2) to TRBJ2-2; 7 bases agree with TRBD2. J lost 2 bases, V lost 2 bases, and 2 bases had no gene match. CDR3 size: 15 residues. CDR1 is LGHDT and CDR2 is YNNKEL in the germline V gene (reference sequence). CDR3 nucleotides: TGTGCCAGCAGCCAACGGGGGGAAAACACCGGGGAGCTGTTTTTT. Translation gives CASSQRGENTGELFF.